Shown below are 26 T cell receptor beta chains from a single sample sequenced in a study of CXCR3-negative and CXCR3-positive naive CD8 T cells (dated by TCRdb to between 2018 and 2021). Sequencer: NextSeq 550. The Human TCR Profiling Kit (MiLaboratory) was used to make UMI-labeled 5' RACE TRB cDNA libraries. After reprocessing by TCRdb, each CDR3 protein sequence is one entry, and no DNA is given. The sample's clone listing holds around 48,000 distinct CDR3 sequences. 15% of the sample is taken by the ten largest. Sequenced sample: memory CD8+ T cells from blood. The sample's cell subset or site label, decoded: conventional CD8+ memory T cells (TMEM), sorted as controls. The source of these receptors is a human donor in good health. Some clones in this sample may be carry-over from other donors' samples.

The gene calls are TRBV7-6 and TRBJ1-2. The CDR3 is made up of 13 amino acids. Germline assignment: CDR1 SGHVS and CDR2 FNYEAQ. CDR3 sequence reads: CASSLNGFTGYTF.

The chain employs TRBV7-3 and TRBJ2-2; as DNA is missing, the TRBD2 call by TCRdb cannot be tested. The CDR3 length is 13 residues. Germline V gene sequence: CDR1 SGHTA, CDR2 FQGTGA. This CDR3 is CASRLANTGELFF.

The V and J genes are TRBV29-1 and TRBJ2-3; TCRdb lists TRBD2, though no DNA is available to test this call. Germline-derived CDR1 and CDR2 are SQVTM and ANQGSEA. The CDR3 extends over 16 amino acids. The CDR3 loop is CSVEETDYRTTDTQYF.

This sequence joins TRBV7-3 and TRBJ1-2; TCRdb reports TRBD1, a call that lacks DNA to check it against. There are 13 residues in the CDR3. CDR1 and CDR2 from the germline V gene are SGHTA and FQGTGA. The CDR3 protein is CASSSEGARGYTF.

V usage is TRBV5-6 and J usage is TRBJ1-5. This CDR3 is built from 14 residues. The germline CDR1 and CDR2 sequences are SGHDT and YYEEEE. This chain's CDR3 is CASSLDGPNQPQHF.

The chain's CDR3 is CASSTRTSPGPDTQYF. The V and J genes are TRBV9 and TRBJ2-3; the D call of TRBD1 rests on TCRdb alone, since no DNA is present to check it. This CDR3 region has 16 residues. Germline V gives CDR1 SGDLS, CDR2 YYNGEE. Combining the CDR3 with reference TRBV9 and TRBJ2-3 gives the whole variable domain DSGVTQTPKHLITATGQRVTLRCSPRSGDLSVYWYQQSLDQGLQFLIQYYNGEERAKGNILERFSAQQFPDLHSELNLSSLELGDSALYFCASSTRTSPGPDTQYFGPGTRLTVL.

The CDR3 sequence is CASSETAPSSDTQYF. This sequence joins TRBV27 and TRBJ2-3; with no DNA, the TCRdb D assignment of TRBD1 cannot be verified. Per germline, CDR1 MNHEY and CDR2 SMNVEV (reference sequence). CDR3 length: 15 residues.

The gene calls are TRBV5-1 and TRBJ2-3; TCRdb's D call of TRBD2 is untestable without DNA. The CDR3 length is 12 residues. Looked up from germline, CDR1 is SGHRS and CDR2 is YFSETQ. The CDR3 reads CASSQRGDTQYF.

The V call is TRBV29-1, the J call TRBJ2-1; TCRdb lists TRBD1, though no DNA is available to test this call. CDR1 SQVTM and CDR2 ANQGSEA come from the germline V gene. This CDR3 is 15 amino acids long. CDR3 protein: CSVDGVVDRGNEQFF.

The rearrangement links TRBV12-3 or TRBV12-4 to TRBJ1-3. The CDR3 consists of 13 residues. Here the CDR3 reads CASRPRVGNTIYF.

The chain carries TRBV15 and TRBJ2-3; without DNA, the TCRdb call of TRBD1 cannot be checked. The CDR3 is 15 amino acids. Germline CDR1 LNHNV, CDR2 YYDKDF (reference sequence). The CDR3 protein is CATSMDRGSTDTQYF.

This chain connects TRBV14 to TRBJ2-1. Germline CDR1 and CDR2: SGHDN and FVKESK. The CDR3 spans 15 residues. The CDR3 here is CASSQLRGSYNEQFF.

V is TRBV27 and J is TRBJ2-1; TCRdb selects TRBD2, and the lack of DNA leaves this call unchecked. The CDR3 sequence is 13 residues long. Germline V lookup: CDR1 MNHEY, CDR2 SMNVEV (reference sequence). This CDR3 reads CASSSAGEDEQFF.

This chain connects TRBV14 to TRBJ2-7. The CDR3 runs 12 residues. From germline, CDR1 is SGHDN and CDR2 FVKESK. The chain's CDR3 is CASSQVTYEQYF.

The chain uses TRBV7-2 and TRBJ2-5. The CDR3 is 13 residues long. The germline gives CDR1 SGHTA, CDR2 FQGNSA. CDR3: CASSLAFGETQYF.

This rearrangement joins TRBV24-1 to TRBJ2-7; TCRdb calls TRBD2, which cannot be checked without DNA. This CDR3 spans 14 amino acids. In germline, CDR1 is KGHDR, CDR2 SFDVKD. CDR3 loop: CATSDPTGPSAQYF.

This sequence joins TRBV5-1 and TRBJ2-7; TCRdb's D gene call, TRBD2, goes unchecked for lack of DNA. Germline assignment: CDR1 SGHRS and CDR2 YFSETQ. The CDR3 length is 17 residues. CDR3 amino acids: CASSPLASGGRSYEQYF.

The CDR3 protein is CASSGKGRRDEQFF. The V gene is TRBV10-2, the J gene TRBJ2-1; TCRdb indicates TRBD2, and absent DNA this call remains unverified. The CDR3 has 14 amino acids. Germline V gives CDR1 WSHSY, CDR2 SAAADI.

J is TRBJ2-3 and V is TRBV21-1. TRBV21-1 is an annotated pseudogene. The CDR3 runs to 14 residues. This CDR3 reads CASSKARGTDTQYF.

This chain uses TRBV2 with TRBJ1-2; TCRdb reports TRBD1, a call that lacks DNA to check it against. Germline loops: CDR1 SNHLY, CDR2 FYNNEI. The CDR3 loop spans 14 amino acids. The CDR3 sequence: CASRLGQGENGYTF.

V usage is TRBV29-1 and J usage is TRBJ2-1. The germline CDR1 and CDR2 sequences are SQVTM and ANQGSEA. The CDR3 covers 11 residues. The CDR3 is CSVEPDYEQFF.

This sequence joins TRBV27 and TRBJ2-3. CDR1 and CDR2 (germline): MNHEY, SMNVEV (reference sequence). This CDR3 has 14 amino acids. The CDR3 sequence is CASSLAASTDTQYF.

The chain links TRBV7-9 to TRBJ2-3; TCRdb lists TRBD1, though no DNA is available to test this call. CDR1 is SEHNR, CDR2 FQNEAQ, per germline (reference sequence). The CDR3 is 17 residues long. The CDR3 spells CASSYDPGRGLTDTQYF.

CDR3 loop: CASSLVQSYTEAFF. V is TRBV28 and J is TRBJ1-1. The germline gives CDR1 MDHEN, CDR2 SYDVKM. This CDR3 region has 14 residues.

CDR3 amino acids: CATSIDRVGADTDTQYF. This rearrangement joins TRBV15 to TRBJ2-3; TCRdb indicates TRBD1, and absent DNA this call remains unverified. Germline CDR1 is LNHNV and CDR2 is YYDKDF (reference sequence). CDR3 length: 17 residues.

The V call is TRBV7-2, the J call TRBJ2-4; TCRdb selects TRBD2, and the lack of DNA leaves this call unchecked. Per germline, CDR1 SGHTA and CDR2 FQGNSA. The CDR3 totals 14 residues. The CDR3 spells CASSPSGGANIQYF.